The clone carrying this T cell receptor (beta chain) has a handful of counts. The sample originates from a study of spatial heterogeneity in lung cancer. About the research overall: Consistent detection of more beta-chain than alpha-chain sequences was observed.

Unique molecular identifiers tagged every individual TCR cDNA molecule. TCRdb passed the 5' RACE reads through MiXCR, listing each CDR3 protein once. The sample shows 85,000 to 100,000 distinct CDR3 sequences, 12% of them seen only once. This CDR3 region has 11 residues. Per germline, CDR1 DFQATT and CDR2 SNEGSKA (reference sequence). V lost 2 bases, J lost 4 bases, and 3 bases lay in between. The time point denotes: sample taken at primary tumor resection. Whole RNA, which was extracted from tumor, nontumor lung tissue or frozen PBMC, was sequenced without any cell sorting. The chain couples TRBV20-1 to TRBJ1-3; no definite D call. This specimen was PBMCs, taken at surgery. The receptor was derived from a male donor with early-stage non-small cell lung cancer. CDR3 in DNA: TGCAGTGCTAGACGGGGAAACACCATATATTTT. As protein: CSARRGNTIYF.